What follows are 9 T cell receptor beta chains derived from one specimen sequenced in a study of T cells after yellow fever vaccination (dated 2019 in TCRdb). Reading the label with the study, this specimen's treatment or condition is: live attenuated yellow fever vaccine strain. The method was 5' RACE. The listed sequencing device is Illumina HiSeq 2500. TCRdb itself trimmed the public reads at Q25 with fastp, ran MiXCR and retained productive beta chains. Each CDR3 protein gets just one entry, which takes the most common genes and DNA from the rows behind it. The sample table shows hundreds of thousands of distinct CDR3 sequences, and 17% are seen once. Roughly 17% of the sample goes to the ten largest clones. Sequencing used PBMCs, obtained 4 to 5 days after the first yellow fever vaccination. The receptors come from a man aged 18 to 35 who received the YFV17D yellow fever vaccine.

This clonotype showed up just a few times. This chain links TRBV7-2 with TRBJ2-7; D is unclear. This CDR3 is built from 14 residues. Trimming removed 2 bases at V and 3 bases at J, with 11 bases between. From germline, CDR1 is SGHTA and CDR2 FQGNSA. The CDR3 bases are TGTGCCAGCAGCTTAAGTAGTGATTTCTACGAGCAGTACTTC. Translating gives CASSLSSDFYEQYF.

V usage is TRBV28 and J usage is TRBJ2-5; 12 nucleotides align to TRBD2. The CDR3 consists of 17 residues. Losses at the gene ends were 2 bases for V and 5 bases for J; bases not matched to a gene: 9. In germline, CDR1 is MDHEN, CDR2 SYDVKM. DNA for the CDR3: TGTGCCAGCAGTTTAGGGACTAGCGGGTCCCCCTGGGAGACCCAGTACTTC. It codes for CASSLGTSGSPWETQYF.

The rearrangement uses TRBV5-1 and TRBJ2-1; 13 bases line up with TRBD2. V was pared by 7 bases and J by 6 bases, with 19 bases of the junction left unmatched. Germline values: CDR1 SGHRS, CDR2 YFSETQ. The length of the CDR3 is 19 residues. The CDR3 DNA reads TGCGCCAGCCTGCTACTAGCGGGGGGGCCCCAGGTGGGGCTCAATGAGCAGTTCTTC. It translates to CASLLLAGGPQVGLNEQFF.

This clonotype was seen a handful of times. This chain links TRBV20-1 with TRBJ2-6; 8 bases agree with TRBD1. The CDR3 runs 16 residues. J gave up 0 bases and V 7 bases, and 8 bases lay outside the gene matches. CDR1 and CDR2 from the germline V gene are DFQATT and SNEGSKA (reference sequence). For the CDR3, the DNA is TGCAGTGTTTCCCAGGGGGCCAGCTCTGGGGCCAACGTCCTGACTTTC. It specifies CSVSQGASSGANVLTF.

This chain connects TRBV6-1 to TRBJ2-1; D remains ambiguous. With 6 bases removed from V and 7 bases from J, the gap between germline ends came to 22 bases. The germline V gene encodes CDR1 MNHNS and CDR2 SASEGT. This CDR3 region has 16 residues. The CDR3 spells CASRDLGNRDRNEQFF. The CDR3 DNA sequence: TGTGCCAGCAGGGACCTGGGGAACAGAGATCGGAATGAGCAGTTCTTC.

This clonotype occurred a few times. This chain joins TRBV7-2 and TRBJ1-5; perhaps TRBD1 as D (5 bases). Germline values: CDR1 SGHTA, CDR2 FQGNSA. The CDR3 spans 14 residues. Trimming took off 5 bases at V and 3 bases at J, with 11 bases between the two ends. CDR3 nucleotides: TGTGCCAGCAGCCTGGGCAGGGTCAATCAGCCCCAGCATTTT. It is translated as CASSLGRVNQPQHF.

The gene calls are TRBV5-4 and TRBJ2-3; 11 bases are a match to TRBD2. Germline V gives CDR1 SGHNT, CDR2 YYREEE (reference sequence). This CDR3 spans 14 amino acids. With V trimmed by 4 bases and J by 6 bases, 4 bases remained unmatched. The CDR3, as DNA: TGTGCCAGCAGCAACAGACTAGCGGGGGATACGCAGTATTTT. Its protein product is CASSNRLAGDTQYF.

The chain uses TRBV7-8 and TRBJ2-7, with 9 bases lining up with TRBD1. The CDR3 extends over 14 amino acids. J gave up 3 bases and V 4 bases, and 4 bases lay outside the gene matches. CDR1 and CDR2 from the germline V gene are SGHVS and FQNEAQ. The CDR3 bases are TGTGCCAGCAGCTCCCGGGACAGGGTCTACGAGCAGTACGTC. Amino acid sequence: CASSSRDRVYEQYV.

This sequence joins TRBV6-2 or TRBV6-3 and TRBJ2-1; the match to TRBD2 covers 9 bases. The ends lost 6 bases at V and 7 bases at J; junction bases unmatched: 10. Germline CDR1 MNHEY, CDR2 SVGEGT. The CDR3 has 15 residues. CDR3 loop: CASSRLAGRRNEQFF. The CDR3 region has the DNA TGTGCCAGCAGCCGCCTAGCGGGGAGACGGAATGAGCAGTTCTTC.